The rows below give T cell receptor beta chains drawn from one sample of a study of OX40 agonist ivuxolimab in advanced cancers. Sequencing used immunoSEQ multiplex PCR; TCRdb keeps in-frame clones, though not all of them. The sample holds about 94,000 clones, around 94% seen once. The starting material was CD4+ or CD8+ T cells sorted from blood, obtained in a trial of the OX40 agonist ivuxolimab. These receptors all come from an adult with an advanced solid tumor such as melanoma, head and neck, liver or kidney cancer. The CDR3 runs from the conserved cysteine through the conserved F or W. The D gene is left open where the match is weak. Clone size appears in some rows only: once, few, many, or a class for an expanded clone.

v_gene: TRBV5-6
j_gene: TRBJ1-2
d_gene: TRBD1
abundance: NA
CDR3aa: CASSFGRGPRGYTF
CDR3nt: TGTGCCAGCAGCTTTGGTAGGGGGCCGCGCGGCTACACCTTC

v_gene: TRBV2
j_gene: TRBJ2-7
d_gene: TRBD2
abundance: NA
CDR3aa: CASKPSGGVSYEQYF
CDR3nt: TGTGCCAGCAAGCCTAGCGGGGGAGTTTCCTACGAGCAGTACTTC

v_gene: TRBV28
j_gene: TRBJ1-2
d_gene: NA
abundance: NA
CDR3aa: CASTPANYGYTF
CDR3nt: TGTGCCAGCACCCCGGCTAACTATGGCTACACCTTC

v_gene: TRBV19
j_gene: TRBJ1-5
d_gene: NA
abundance: NA
CDR3aa: CASTPGQYNQPQHF
CDR3nt: TGTGCCAGTACCCCGGGACAATATAATCAGCCCCAGCATTTT

v_gene: TRBV30
j_gene: TRBJ2-7
d_gene: TRBD2
abundance: NA
CDR3aa: CAWSQGTSGTSPASYEQYF
CDR3nt: TGTGCCTGGAGCCAGGGGACTAGCGGGACCAGCCCCGCTTCCTACGAGCAGTACTTC

v_gene: TRBV18
j_gene: TRBJ1-1
d_gene: TRBD1
abundance: NA
CDR3aa: CASSPQGQGWTEAFF
CDR3nt: TGTGCCAGCTCACCGCAAGGACAGGGATGGACTGAAGCTTTCTTT

v_gene: TRBV7-2
j_gene: TRBJ2-3
d_gene: TRBD2
abundance: NA
CDR3aa: CASSLWRAGGTDTQYF
CDR3nt: TGTGCCAGCAGCTTATGGCGGGCGGGAGGCACAGATACGCAGTATTTT

v_gene: TRBV7-9
j_gene: TRBJ2-1
d_gene: TRBD1
abundance: NA
CDR3aa: CASSLGTGIYNEQFF
CDR3nt: TGTGCCAGCAGCTTAGGGACAGGGATATACAATGAGCAGTTCTTC

v_gene: TRBV5-1
j_gene: TRBJ1-2
d_gene: NA
abundance: NA
CDR3aa: CASSLGAGETYGYTF
CDR3nt: TGCGCCAGCAGCTTGGGTGCGGGGGAGACCTATGGCTACACCTTC

v_gene: TRBV7-9
j_gene: TRBJ1-1
d_gene: TRBD1
abundance: NA
CDR3aa: CASSFRQGGMNTEAFF
CDR3nt: TGTGCCAGCAGCTTCAGACAGGGAGGGATGAACACTGAAGCTTTCTTT

v_gene: TRBV5-1
j_gene: TRBJ2-3
d_gene: TRBD2
abundance: NA
CDR3aa: CASSLTKTSGASDTQYF
CDR3nt: TGCGCCAGCAGCTTGACCAAGACTAGCGGGGCGTCAGATACGCAGTATTTT

v_gene: TRBV7-2
j_gene: TRBJ2-5
d_gene: TRBD2
abundance: NA
CDR3aa: CASSLAYPGLAGGIKETQYF
CDR3nt: TGTGCCAGCAGCTTAGCTTATCCGGGACTAGCGGGGGGCATAAAAGAGACCCAGTACTTC

v_gene: TRBV25-1
j_gene: TRBJ1-3
d_gene: NA
abundance: NA
CDR3aa: CASSLAAGNTIYF
CDR3nt: TGTGCCAGCAGTCTGGCGGCAGGAAACACCATATATTTT

v_gene: TRBV6-1
j_gene: TRBJ1-2
d_gene: NA
abundance: NA
CDR3aa: CASSESAGPYGYTF
CDR3nt: TGTGCCAGCAGTGAATCGGCCGGGCCCTATGGCTACACCTTC

v_gene: TRBV7-6
j_gene: TRBJ1-5
d_gene: NA
abundance: NA
CDR3aa: CASSPRGQPQHF
CDR3nt: TGTGCCAGCAGCCCTAGGGGGCAGCCCCAGCATTTT

v_gene: TRBV20-1
j_gene: TRBJ2-5
d_gene: NA
abundance: NA
CDR3aa: CSASEGKTQYF
CDR3nt: TGCAGTGCTAGCGAGGGGAAGACCCAGTACTTC

v_gene: TRBV6-6
j_gene: TRBJ1-4
d_gene: NA
abundance: once
CDR3aa: CASTRDESPEKLFF
CDR3nt: TGTGCCAGCACTAGGGACGAGTCTCCTGAAAAACTGTTTTTT

v_gene: TRBV10-3
j_gene: TRBJ2-2
d_gene: TRBD2
abundance: NA
CDR3aa: CAISESTSPGTGELFF
CDR3nt: TGTGCCATCAGTGAGTCGACTAGCCCAGGCACCGGGGAGCTGTTTTTT

v_gene: TRBV6-1
j_gene: TRBJ2-1
d_gene: TRBD1
abundance: once
CDR3aa: CASRGQGYNEQFF
CDR3nt: TGTGCCAGCAGAGGACAGGGGTACAATGAGCAGTTCTTC

v_gene: TRBV6-5
j_gene: TRBJ1-1
d_gene: NA
abundance: NA
CDR3aa: CASSYSGTLNTEAFF
CDR3nt: TGTGCCAGCAGTTACTCGGGGACACTGAACACTGAAGCTTTCTTT

v_gene: TRBV9
j_gene: TRBJ1-2
d_gene: TRBD1
abundance: NA
CDR3aa: CASSGDRDSYGYTF
CDR3nt: TGTGCCAGCAGCGGGGACAGGGATAGCTATGGCTACACCTTC

v_gene: TRBV6-5
j_gene: TRBJ1-2
d_gene: NA
abundance: NA
CDR3aa: CASSSHSGGGGYTF
CDR3nt: TGTGCCAGCAGTTCACATTCCGGAGGGGGTGGCTACACCTTC

v_gene: TRBV7-2
j_gene: TRBJ1-2
d_gene: NA
abundance: NA
CDR3aa: CASSRDKNYGYTF
CDR3nt: TGTGCCAGCAGCCGCGACAAGAACTATGGCTACACCTTC

v_gene: TRBV5-6
j_gene: TRBJ1-3
d_gene: NA
abundance: once
CDR3aa: CASSSGPTSGNTIYF
CDR3nt: TGTGCCAGCAGCTCGGGGCCCACCTCTGGAAACACCATATATTTT

v_gene: TRBV18
j_gene: TRBJ2-7
d_gene: NA
abundance: NA
CDR3aa: CASSPPGRGSLYEQYF
CDR3nt: TGTGCCAGCTCACCACCGGGCAGGGGTTCCCTCTACGAGCAGTACTTC

v_gene: TRBV7-2
j_gene: TRBJ1-6
d_gene: NA
abundance: NA
CDR3aa: CASSLLGGFNSPLHF
CDR3nt: TGTGCCAGCAGCCTCCTCGGGGGGTTTAATTCACCCCTCCACTTT

v_gene: TRBV9
j_gene: TRBJ2-3
d_gene: NA
abundance: NA
CDR3aa: CASSVWVQDTQYF
CDR3nt: TGTGCCAGCAGCGTGTGGGTTCAGGATACGCAGTATTTT

v_gene: TRBV5-4
j_gene: TRBJ2-5
d_gene: NA
abundance: NA
CDR3aa: CASSSGETQYF
CDR3nt: TGTGCCAGCAGCTCCGGGGAGACCCAGTACTTC

v_gene: TRBV27
j_gene: TRBJ2-1
d_gene: TRBD2
abundance: NA
CDR3aa: CASSLWVAGGSDEQFF
CDR3nt: TGTGCCAGCAGTTTATGGGTGGCGGGGGGATCCGATGAGCAGTTCTTC

v_gene: TRBV2
j_gene: TRBJ1-4
d_gene: NA
abundance: NA
CDR3aa: CASTGQRLPKTEKLFF
CDR3nt: TGTGCCAGCACTGGACAGAGACTACCCAAGACTGAAAAACTGTTTTTT

v_gene: TRBV2
j_gene: TRBJ2-7
d_gene: NA
abundance: NA
CDR3aa: CASSEIGGVYEQYF
CDR3nt: TGTGCCAGCAGTGAAATAGGCGGGGTCTACGAGCAGTACTTC

v_gene: TRBV6-6
j_gene: TRBJ2-7
d_gene: NA
abundance: few
CDR3aa: CASSSDYEQYF
CDR3nt: TGTGCCAGCAGTTCCGATTACGAGCAGTACTTC

v_gene: TRBV10-3
j_gene: TRBJ2-5
d_gene: TRBD1
abundance: once
CDR3aa: CAISGQGAVQTQYF
CDR3nt: TGTGCCATCAGTGGACAGGGGGCAGTTCAGACCCAGTACTTC

v_gene: TRBV7-7
j_gene: TRBJ2-5
d_gene: TRBD1
abundance: NA
CDR3aa: CASSLDGQGARETQYF
CDR3nt: TGTGCTAGCAGCTTAGATGGACAGGGGGCGCGAGAGACCCAGTACTTC

v_gene: TRBV7-2
j_gene: TRBJ2-2
d_gene: NA
abundance: once
CDR3aa: CASSLQGPTWNTGELFF
CDR3nt: TGTGCCAGCAGCTTACAGGGGCCGACCTGGAACACCGGGGAGCTGTTTTTT

v_gene: TRBV11-2
j_gene: TRBJ1-1
d_gene: NA
abundance: NA
CDR3aa: CASRLPFREVAFF
CDR3nt: TGTGCCAGCAGACTCCCCTTCAGGGAGGTCGCTTTCTTT

v_gene: TRBV28
j_gene: TRBJ1-4
d_gene: TRBD1
abundance: NA
CDR3aa: CASSTQGQGYEKLFF
CDR3nt: TGTGCCAGCAGTACACAGGGACAGGGCTATGAAAAACTGTTTTTT

v_gene: TRBV5-6
j_gene: TRBJ1-5
d_gene: NA
abundance: NA
CDR3aa: CASSLRPDTYQPQHF
CDR3nt: TGTGCCAGCAGCCTCCGACCAGACACCTATCAGCCCCAGCATTTT

v_gene: TRBV9
j_gene: TRBJ1-4
d_gene: NA
abundance: NA
CDR3aa: CASSVVDRVGEKLFF
CDR3nt: TGTGCCAGCAGCGTAGTTGACCGAGTGGGGGAAAAACTGTTTTTT

v_gene: TRBV27
j_gene: TRBJ1-5
d_gene: TRBD1
abundance: NA
CDR3aa: CASGWGDRNQPQHF
CDR3nt: TGTGCCAGCGGCTGGGGGGACAGGAATCAGCCCCAGCATTTT

v_gene: TRBV4-2
j_gene: TRBJ2-1
d_gene: TRBD1
abundance: NA
CDR3aa: CASSQAPPGQGFNEQFF
CDR3nt: TGTGCCAGCAGCCAAGCCCCTCCGGGACAGGGTTTCAATGAGCAGTTCTTC

v_gene: TRBV28
j_gene: TRBJ1-5
d_gene: NA
abundance: few
CDR3aa: CASSQTPSPQHF
CDR3nt: TGTGCCAGCAGCCAAACCCCCTCCCCCCAGCATTTT

v_gene: TRBV7-8
j_gene: TRBJ2-1
d_gene: TRBD2
abundance: NA
CDR3aa: CASSQSGGEWNEQFF
CDR3nt: TGTGCCAGCAGCCAAAGCGGGGGGGAGTGGAATGAGCAGTTCTTC

v_gene: TRBV6-5
j_gene: TRBJ1-1
d_gene: NA
abundance: NA
CDR3aa: CASKTAMNTEAFF
CDR3nt: TGTGCCAGCAAAACAGCCATGAACACTGAAGCTTTCTTT

v_gene: TRBV5-6
j_gene: TRBJ2-2
d_gene: TRBD2
abundance: NA
CDR3aa: CASSFRTSGEPLTGELFF
CDR3nt: TGTGCCAGCAGCTTCCGGACTAGCGGGGAGCCGCTCACCGGGGAGCTGTTTTTT

v_gene: TRBV6-5
j_gene: TRBJ1-2
d_gene: TRBD1
abundance: NA
CDR3aa: CASRRTGFYGYTF
CDR3nt: TGTGCCAGCCGAAGGACAGGCTTCTATGGCTACACCTTC

v_gene: TRBV11-2
j_gene: TRBJ1-5
d_gene: NA
abundance: NA
CDR3aa: CASSLDVLRSSNQPQHF
CDR3nt: TGTGCCAGCAGCTTAGATGTTTTGAGAAGTAGCAATCAGCCCCAGCATTTT

v_gene: TRBV11-3
j_gene: TRBJ1-1
d_gene: NA
abundance: NA
CDR3aa: CASSLVGATEAFF
CDR3nt: TGTGCCAGCAGCTTAGTAGGGGCCACTGAAGCTTTCTTT

v_gene: TRBV6-4
j_gene: TRBJ2-3
d_gene: NA
abundance: NA
CDR3aa: CASSDLGNTDTQYF
CDR3nt: TGTGCCAGCAGTGACTTGGGGAACACAGATACGCAGTATTTT

v_gene: TRBV7-2
j_gene: TRBJ2-5
d_gene: TRBD1
abundance: NA
CDR3aa: CASSSRGGQGQETQYF
CDR3nt: TGTGCCAGCAGCTCTAGGGGGGGACAGGGGCAAGAGACCCAGTACTTC

v_gene: TRBV18
j_gene: TRBJ2-7
d_gene: TRBD2
abundance: NA
CDR3aa: CASSPPGLAGYEQYF
CDR3nt: TGTGCCAGCTCACCGCCCGGACTAGCGGGTTACGAGCAGTACTTC

v_gene: TRBV14
j_gene: TRBJ2-2
d_gene: TRBD1
abundance: NA
CDR3aa: CASSQGDRGNTGELFF
CDR3nt: TGTGCCAGCAGCCAAGGGGACAGGGGGAACACCGGGGAGCTGTTTTTT